These 25 T cell receptor beta chains came from one sample sequenced in a study of T cell responses to AZD1222 COVID-19 vaccine. Profiling relied on immunoSEQ multiplex PCR, and the TCRdb table lists in-frame clones only, not all of them. The sample lists over 70,000 clones; 88% were seen once. The specimen was peripheral blood, collected on day 0 of AZD1222 vaccination. These receptors were taken from an adult in good health.

This sequence joins TRBV7-3 and TRBJ2-3; 11 bases fit TRBD2. This CDR3 contains 15 residues. Germline-derived CDR1 and CDR2 are SGHTA and FQGTGA. J was trimmed by 2 bases and V by 5 bases; bases with no gene match: 3. CDR3 amino acids: CASSKTSGDTDTQYF. CDR3 DNA sequence: TGTGCCAGCAGCAAGACTAGCGGGGACACAGATACGCAGTATTTT.

The chain joins TRBV5-1 to TRBJ2-5, with 8 bases that match TRBD2. V was pared by 1 base and J by 3 bases, with 8 bases of the junction left unmatched. The CDR3 is made up of 16 amino acids. Germline V CDR1 and CDR2: SGHRS, YFSETQ. The CDR3 is CASSLSGGRSEETQYF. CDR3 DNA sequence: TGCGCCAGCAGCTTGTCTGGCGGGAGGTCAGAAGAGACCCAGTACTTC.

The chain recombines TRBV7-3 with TRBJ2-2, with a tentative D call TRBD2 (5 bases). Looked up from germline, CDR1 is SGHTA and CDR2 is FQGTGA. This CDR3 is built from 15 residues. Between the trimmed V and J ends, which lost 8 bases and 1 base, there was a span of 14 bases. CDR3 DNA: TGTGCCAGCCTCGACGTTGGACTGAACACCGGGGAGCTGTTTTTT. Its translation is CASLDVGLNTGELFF.

The chain joins TRBV30 to TRBJ1-1; 9 nucleotides agree with TRBD1. Germline CDR1 is GTSNPN and CDR2 is SVGIG (reference sequence). The J segment lost 5 bases and the V segment lost 3 bases, leaving 1 base of the junction unmatched. This CDR3 has 12 residues. The CDR3 sequence is CAWSGQGTEAFF. Here the CDR3 DNA reads TGTGCCTGGAGCGGACAGGGGACTGAAGCTTTCTTT.

The chain combines TRBV5-4 with TRBJ2-1; 14 nucleotides agree with TRBD2. Germline V gene sequence: CDR1 SGHNT, CDR2 YYREEE (reference sequence). The CDR3 covers 17 residues. The J segment lost 5 bases and the V segment lost 4 bases, leaving 8 bases of the junction unmatched. The DNA for the CDR3 is TGTGCCAGCAGCATAGGACTAGCGGGAGGTACCCACAATGAGCAGTTCTTC. It specifies CASSIGLAGGTHNEQFF.

This chain links TRBV7-8 with TRBJ2-3, with no clear D. The CDR3 has 14 amino acids. CDR1 and CDR2 (germline): SGHVS, FQNEAQ. With 2 bases removed from V and 2 bases from J, the gap between germline ends came to 8 bases. The CDR3 sequence: CASSLPEPTDTQYF. CDR3 DNA: TGTGCCAGCAGCTTACCAGAACCCACAGATACGCAGTATTTT.

The chain employs TRBV28 and TRBJ2-4, with a possible D match to TRBD1 (8 bases). From germline, CDR1 is MDHEN and CDR2 SYDVKM. V lost 7 bases, J lost 8 bases, and 15 bases lay in between. CDR3 length: 13 residues. CDR3 sequence (DNA): TGTGCCAGCACCTCACAGGGGGGGGACATTCAGTACTTC. It codes for CASTSQGGDIQYF.

The chain joins TRBV2 to TRBJ2-1; 8 bases match TRBD2. Germline lookup yields CDR1 SNHLY and CDR2 FYNNEI. The CDR3 totals 13 residues. V lost 7 bases, J lost 4 bases, and 3 bases stayed unmatched. This CDR3 reads CASKSGGYNEQFF. In DNA form, the CDR3 reads TGTGCCAGCAAAAGCGGGGGTTACAATGAGCAGTTCTTC.

The V gene is TRBV13, the J gene TRBJ2-7, with D perhaps matching TRBD2 (6 bases). The V and J ends lost 4 bases and 2 bases respectively, with 15 bases between them. Per the germline V gene, CDR1 is PRHDT and CDR2 is FYEKMQ (reference sequence). CDR3 length: 15 residues. The CDR3 protein is CASSSQDAGTYEQYF. The CDR3 DNA sequence: TGTGCCAGCAGCTCCCAAGATGCGGGAACCTACGAGCAGTACTTC.

This sequence joins TRBV6-2 or TRBV6-3 and TRBJ1-5; unclear D gene. The V end was cut by 6 bases, the J end by 6 bases, with 12 bases between. The germline V gene encodes CDR1 MNHEY and CDR2 SVGEGT. The CDR3 runs to 13 residues. CDR3 amino acids: CASSKTFSQPQHF. CDR3 coding DNA: TGTGCCAGCAGCAAGACATTCTCTCAGCCCCAGCATTTT.

V and J are TRBV20-1 and TRBJ2-3; 7 nucleotides agree with TRBD2. Germline CDR1 and CDR2: DFQATT and SNEGSKA (reference sequence). CDR3 length: 10 amino acids. DNA of the CDR3: TGCGGGGGGGGTAGAGATACGCAGTATTTT. Amino acid sequence: CGGGRDTQYF.

The V gene is TRBV2, the J gene TRBJ1-5; D is perhaps TRBD1 (5 bases). V lost 8 bases and J 2 bases, leaving 13 bases between the germline ends. The CDR3 contains 14 residues. Germline V gene sequence: CDR1 SNHLY, CDR2 FYNNEI. The CDR3 DNA is TGTGCCAGCGCACAGGATTGGGGCAATCAGCCCCAGCATTTT. Encoded protein: CASAQDWGNQPQHF.

V usage is TRBV24-1 and J usage is TRBJ2-7, with D perhaps TRBD2 (6 bases). The CDR3 consists of 12 residues. V lost 2 bases to trimming and J lost 6 bases, with 7 bases between them. The germline gives CDR1 KGHDR, CDR2 SFDVKD. The CDR3 sequence is CATSDSTSEQYF. CDR3 nucleotides: TGTGCCACCAGTGATTCGACTAGCGAGCAGTACTTC.

The CDR3 DNA is TGTGCCAGCACAGGGGCAGAGACCCAGTACTTC. Translation gives CASTGAETQYF. V gene TRBV6-6 combines with J gene TRBJ2-5; perhaps TRBD1 as D (6 bases). The CDR3 spans 11 residues. V was shortened by 7 bases and J by 4 bases, with 7 bases between the two germline ends. Germline CDR1 is MNHNY and CDR2 is SVGAGI (reference sequence).

CDR3 DNA sequence: TGCGCCAGCAGCCCCTGGACAGTCCTATCCTACGAGCAGTACTTC. Translation gives CASSPWTVLSYEQYF. The chain couples TRBV5-1 to TRBJ2-7; D perhaps matches TRBD1 (6 bases). Germline V gene data show CDR1 as SGHRS and CDR2 as YFSETQ. The V end was cut by 4 bases, the J end by 1 base, with 15 bases between. CDR3 size: 15 residues.

The V call is TRBV25-1, the J call TRBJ1-6; a weak D match, TRBD1 (5 bases). The ends were cut back, 6 bases at V and 4 bases at J, with 16 bases in the middle. Germline V gene sequence: CDR1 MGHDK, CDR2 SYGVNS. The CDR3 runs 16 residues. CDR3 residues: CASSPAEGNYNSPLHF. For the CDR3, the DNA is TGTGCCAGCAGCCCTGCGGAGGGGAATTATAATTCACCCCTCCACTTT.

This clone was counted once. V usage is TRBV24-1 and J usage is TRBJ2-1, with D hard to call. This CDR3 is built from 14 residues. Trimming took 0 bases from V and 4 from J, leaving 6 bases between them. Germline CDR1 is KGHDR and CDR2 is SFDVKD. As DNA, the CDR3 is TGTGCCACCAGTGATTTGAAAGGGTACAATGAGCAGTTCTTC. Translation gives CATSDLKGYNEQFF.

The chain has TRBV7-3 and TRBJ2-1, with TRBD2 as a possible D gene (6 bases). CDR3 size: 15 residues. Germline lookup yields CDR1 SGHTA and CDR2 FQGTGA. Trimming cost V 5 bases and J 4 bases, with 15 bases left between them. CDR3 in amino acids: CASSPEGNWYNEQFF. In DNA form, the CDR3 reads TGTGCCAGCAGCCCGGAGGGCAATTGGTACAATGAGCAGTTCTTC.

This sequence joins TRBV9 and TRBJ2-6; 9 bases match TRBD1. The V gene's germline CDR1 is SGDLS and CDR2 YYNGEE. The J segment lost 1 base and the V segment lost 2 bases, leaving 4 bases of the junction unmatched. CDR3 length: 17 amino acids. The CDR3 loop reads CASSVGQGLSGANVLTF. The CDR3 DNA reads TGTGCCAGCAGCGTCGGACAGGGGCTTTCTGGGGCCAACGTCCTGACTTTC.

The gene calls are TRBV7-9 and TRBJ2-1; TRBD2 matches 7 bases. The CDR3 length is 15 residues. The germline V gene has CDR1 SEHNR and CDR2 FQNEAQ (reference sequence). V lost 5 bases to trimming and J lost 2 bases; unmatched junction nucleotides: 6. DNA of the CDR3: TGTGCCAGCAGCCAGGGAGGGGCCACCTACAATGAGCAGTTCTTC. Its translation: CASSQGGATYNEQFF.

As concerns this clone: The junction differs from germline at one of its ends, possibly a read error. The chain employs TRBV7-9 and TRBJ1-6; TRBD1 matches at 8 bases. The CDR3 is 14 amino acids. Germline V gene data show CDR1 as SEHNR and CDR2 as FQNEAQ (reference sequence). The CDR3 DNA is TGTGCCAGCACCACAACAGGGGGTAATCCACCCCTCCACTTT. It translates to CASTTTGGNPPLHF. Full variable domain (rest looked up from reference TRBV7-9 and TRBJ1-6): DTGVSQNPRHKITKRGQNVTFRCDPISEHNRLYWYRQTLGQGPEFLTYFQNEAQLEKSRLLSDRFSAERPKGSFSTLEIQRTEQGDSAMYLCASTTTGGNPPLHFGNGTRLTVT.

This chain uses TRBV24-1 with TRBJ1-6; possibly TRBD1 for D (6 bases). Looked up from germline, CDR1 is KGHDR and CDR2 is SFDVKD. This CDR3 has 18 residues. V lost 9 bases and J 7 bases, leaving 27 bases between the germline ends. The CDR3 protein is CATPPQGNLLVMNSPLHF. In nucleotides, the CDR3 is TGTGCCACCCCTCCCCAGGGGAATCTTCTTGTGATGAATTCACCCCTCCACTTT.

The V and J genes are TRBV6-4 and TRBJ2-2; no clear D gene. V lost 0 bases, J lost 4 bases, and 6 bases lay in between. The CDR3 runs to 14 residues. Germline CDR1 reads MRHNA; CDR2 reads SNTAGT. The CDR3 nucleotides read TGTGCCAGCAGTGACTCCCCGAGCACCGGGGAGCTGTTTTTT. This codes for CASSDSPSTGELFF.

J is TRBJ1-5 and V is TRBV19; the match to TRBD1 covers 8 bases. The V gene end was trimmed by 5 bases and the J gene end by 10 bases; junction bases not matched to a gene: 7. The CDR3 covers 13 residues. Germline CDR1 is LNHDA and CDR2 is SQIVND (reference sequence). CDR3 bases: TGTGCCAGTAGTGGGACAGGCACCAATCCCCAGCATTTT. Translating it yields CASSGTGTNPQHF.

V is TRBV21-1 and J is TRBJ2-7; TRBD1 reflects the table's D call only, with no check against the DNA. TRBV21-1 is a known pseudogene. This CDR3 region has 16 residues. The CDR3 reads CASSRRTPGQGYEQYF. Here the CDR3 DNA reads TGTGCCAGCAGCAGGAGAACTCCGGGACAGGGTTACGAGCAGTACTTC.